A selection of T cell receptor beta chains follows, all from one sample in a study of blood T cell repertoires in COVID-19. Here immunoSEQ multiplex PCR was the method, and the copy in TCRdb shows in-frame clones only, minus some. The repertoire holds roughly 250,000 clones, with about four fifths as singletons. Sequencing was carried out using peripheral blood. The receptors here all came from a person aged 65 to 85 with COVID-19, enrolled during active disease. Both conserved end residues are part of each CDR3. A D gene is named only where the DNA matches it firmly. Clone size, where shown, is once, few, many, or a class for clones that have expanded.

d_call	cdr3_length	v_call	clone_size	j_call	cdr3_nt	cdr3_aa
TRBD2	17	TRBV4-2	.	TRBJ2-1	TGTGCCAGCAGCCAAGATGACGGGAGGATTTCATCGGATGAGCAGTTCTTC	CASSQDDGRISSDEQFF
.	13	TRBV11-2	.	TRBJ1-1	TGTGCCAGCAGCTTACAGGGTACCACTGAAGCTTTCTTT	CASSLQGTTEAFF
TRBD1	14	TRBV5-1	.	TRBJ2-7	TGCGCCAGCAGCCGTAAAGACAGGGCTTACGAGCAGTACTTC	CASSRKDRAYEQYF
TRBD1	17	TRBV30	.	TRBJ1-1	TGTGCCTGGAGTGACAGGGGGGCGGCTTGGATGAGCACTGAAGCTTTCTTT	CAWSDRGAAWMSTEAFF
TRBD2	14	TRBV28	.	TRBJ2-7	TGTGCCAGCAGCCTAGCGGGGAAGACCTACGAGCAGTACTTC	CASSLAGKTYEQYF
.	18	TRBV6-2/TRBV6-3	.	TRBJ1-2	TGTGCCAGCAGTTACTCGAGTCGGGGTGGTAGGTCCAACTATGGCTACACCTTC	CASSYSSRGGRSNYGYTF
.	17	TRBV5-1	.	TRBJ1-1	TGCGCCAGCAGCTTGGCGGGGGAGCGATACATGAACACTGAAGCTTTCTTT	CASSLAGERYMNTEAFF
TRBD2	18	TRBV2	.	TRBJ2-1	TGTGCCAGCAGCGAACACCTACTAGCGGCAAACTCCTACAATGAGCAGTTCTTC	CASSEHLLAANSYNEQFF
.	16	TRBV2	.	TRBJ1-1	TGTGCCAGTCGGATCGGGGGTGGCCGTTCGAACACTGAAGCTTTCTTT	CASRIGGGRSNTEAFF
.	13	TRBV7-8	.	TRBJ2-2	TGTGCCAGCAGACAGGGACAAACCGGGGAGCTGTTTTTT	CASRQGQTGELFF
TRBD2	15	TRBV7-2	.	TRBJ2-1	TGTGCCAGCAGCTTCGGGCTAGCGGGGGGAATTGAGCAGTTCTTC	CASSFGLAGGIEQFF
.	13	TRBV5-8	few	TRBJ2-3	TGTGCCAGCAGTCCACAGGGCACAGATACGCAGTATTTT	CASSPQGTDTQYF
.	13	TRBV29-1	.	TRBJ1-1	TGCAGCGTTGACAGGGGTCGTGGTACTGAAGCTTTCTTT	CSVDRGRGTEAFF
.	18	TRBV19	.	TRBJ2-3	TGTGCCAGTAGTACTGGCGCGGGGGGTGGACAGGCTCCAGATACGCAGTATTTT	CASSTGAGGGQAPDTQYF
.	13	TRBV5-5	once	TRBJ2-7	TGTGCCAGCAACCAAGGTGGGCTGTACGAGCAGTACTTC	CASNQGGLYEQYF
.	13	TRBV27	.	TRBJ2-7	TGTGCCAGCAGTTTAGGACAGCCCTACGAGCAGTACTTC	CASSLGQPYEQYF
TRBD1	17	TRBV9	.	TRBJ1-1	TGTGCCAGCAGCGCGAAGAGCCAAGGGACAGGAAACACTGAAGCTTTCTTT	CASSAKSQGTGNTEAFF